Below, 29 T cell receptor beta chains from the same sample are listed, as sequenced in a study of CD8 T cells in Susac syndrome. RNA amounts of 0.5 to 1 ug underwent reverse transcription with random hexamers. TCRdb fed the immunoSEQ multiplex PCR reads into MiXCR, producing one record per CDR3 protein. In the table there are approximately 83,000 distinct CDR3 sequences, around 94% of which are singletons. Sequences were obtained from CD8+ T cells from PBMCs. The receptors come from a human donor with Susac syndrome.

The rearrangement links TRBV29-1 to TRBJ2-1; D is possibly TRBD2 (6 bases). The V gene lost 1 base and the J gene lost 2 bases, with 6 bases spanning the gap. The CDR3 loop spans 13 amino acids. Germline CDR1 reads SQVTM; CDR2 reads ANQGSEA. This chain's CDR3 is CSVEGGAYNEQFF. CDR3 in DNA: TGCAGCGTTGAAGGGGGGGCCTACAATGAGCAGTTCTTC.

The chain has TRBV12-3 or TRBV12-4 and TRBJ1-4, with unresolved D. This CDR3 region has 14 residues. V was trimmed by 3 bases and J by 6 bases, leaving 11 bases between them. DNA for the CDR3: TGTGCCAGCAGTTTGGATATTGCGGATGAAAAACTGTTTTTT. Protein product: CASSLDIADEKLFF.

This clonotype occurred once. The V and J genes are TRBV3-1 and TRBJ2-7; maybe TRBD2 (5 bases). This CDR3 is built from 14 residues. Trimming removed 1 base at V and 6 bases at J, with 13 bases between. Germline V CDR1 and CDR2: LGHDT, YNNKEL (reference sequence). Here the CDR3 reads CASSQGARGSEQYF. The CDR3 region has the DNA TGTGCCAGCAGCCAAGGGGCCAGAGGGAGCGAGCAGTACTTC.

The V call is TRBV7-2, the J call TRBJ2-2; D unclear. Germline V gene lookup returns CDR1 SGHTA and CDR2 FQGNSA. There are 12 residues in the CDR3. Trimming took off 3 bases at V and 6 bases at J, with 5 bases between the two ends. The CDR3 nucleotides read TGTGCCAGCAGCTTGCAGTCCGGGGAGCTGTTTTTT. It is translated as CASSLQSGELFF.

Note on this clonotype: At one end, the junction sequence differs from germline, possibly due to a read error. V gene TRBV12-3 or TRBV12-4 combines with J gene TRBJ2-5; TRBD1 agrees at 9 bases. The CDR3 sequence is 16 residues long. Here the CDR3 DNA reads TGTGCCAGCAGTGACCTCGGACAGGGGCAACAAGAGGCCCAGTACTTC. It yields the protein CASSDLGQGQQEAQYF.

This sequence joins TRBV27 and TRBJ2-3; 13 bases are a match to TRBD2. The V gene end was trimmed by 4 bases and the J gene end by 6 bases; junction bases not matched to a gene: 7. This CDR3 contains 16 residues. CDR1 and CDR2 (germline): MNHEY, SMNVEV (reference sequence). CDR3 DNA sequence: TGTGCCAGCAGTTCACTAGCGGGAGGGCTTGAGGATACGCAGTATTTT. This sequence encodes CASSSLAGGLEDTQYF.

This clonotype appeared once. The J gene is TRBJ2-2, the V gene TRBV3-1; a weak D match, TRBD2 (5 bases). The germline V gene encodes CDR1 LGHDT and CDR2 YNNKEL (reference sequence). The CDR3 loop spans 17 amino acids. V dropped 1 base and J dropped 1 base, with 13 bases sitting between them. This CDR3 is CASSQGLRGMNTGELFF. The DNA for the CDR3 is TGTGCCAGCAGCCAAGGGTTACGGGGTATGAACACCGGGGAGCTGTTTTTT.

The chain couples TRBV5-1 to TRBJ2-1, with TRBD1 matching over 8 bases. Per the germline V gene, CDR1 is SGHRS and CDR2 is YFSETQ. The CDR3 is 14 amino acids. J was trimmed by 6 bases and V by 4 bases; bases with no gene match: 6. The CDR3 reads CASSVGQEGNEQFF. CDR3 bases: TGCGCCAGCAGCGTGGGACAGGAGGGCAATGAGCAGTTCTTC.

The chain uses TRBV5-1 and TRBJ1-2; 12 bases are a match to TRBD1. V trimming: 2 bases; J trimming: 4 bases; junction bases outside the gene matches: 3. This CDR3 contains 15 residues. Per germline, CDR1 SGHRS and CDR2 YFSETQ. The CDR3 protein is CASSFSGQGAYGYTF. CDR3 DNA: TGCGCCAGCAGCTTCTCGGGACAGGGGGCCTATGGCTACACCTTC.

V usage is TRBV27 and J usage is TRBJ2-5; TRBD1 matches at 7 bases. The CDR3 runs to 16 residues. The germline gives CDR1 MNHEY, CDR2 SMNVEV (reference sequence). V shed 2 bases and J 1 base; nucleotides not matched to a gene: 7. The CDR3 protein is CASSLGDSLAQETQYF. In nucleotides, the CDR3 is TGTGCCAGCAGTTTAGGGGACAGCCTGGCCCAAGAGACCCAGTACTTC.

This CDR3 is CATSSSGSPYNEQFF. In nucleotides, the CDR3 is TGTGCCACCAGCAGTAGCGGGAGCCCGTACAATGAGCAGTTCTTC. V gene TRBV15 combines with J gene TRBJ2-1; 9 positions agree with TRBD2. Germline CDR1 and CDR2: LNHNV and YYDKDF (reference sequence). The CDR3 extends over 15 amino acids. With V trimmed by 3 bases and J by 4 bases, 4 bases remained unmatched. The full variable domain, with the rest looked up from reference TRBV15 and TRBJ2-1, is DAMVIQNPRYQVTQFGKPVTLSCSQTLNHNVMYWYQQKSSQAPKLLFHYYDKDFNNEADTPDNFQSRRPNTSFCFLDIRSPGLGDTAMYLCATSSSGSPYNEQFFGPGTRLTVL.

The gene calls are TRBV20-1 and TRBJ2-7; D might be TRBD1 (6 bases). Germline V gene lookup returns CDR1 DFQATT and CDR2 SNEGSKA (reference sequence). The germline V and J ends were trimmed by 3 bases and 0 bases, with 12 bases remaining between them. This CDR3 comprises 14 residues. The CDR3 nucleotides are TGCAGTGCTAGGACCCGGGACAACTCCTACGAGCAGTACTTC. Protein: CSARTRDNSYEQYF.

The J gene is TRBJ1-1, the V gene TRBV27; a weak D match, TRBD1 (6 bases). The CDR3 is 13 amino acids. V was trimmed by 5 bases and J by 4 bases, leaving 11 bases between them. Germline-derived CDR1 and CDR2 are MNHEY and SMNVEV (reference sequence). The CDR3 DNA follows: TGTGCCAGCAGTGTCACAGGGCCCACTGAAGCTTTCTTT. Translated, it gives CASSVTGPTEAFF.

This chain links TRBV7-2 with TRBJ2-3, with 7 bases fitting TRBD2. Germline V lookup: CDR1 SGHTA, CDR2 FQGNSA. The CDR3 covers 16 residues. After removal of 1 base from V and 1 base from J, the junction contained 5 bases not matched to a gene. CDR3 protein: CASSLGSGPRTDTQYF. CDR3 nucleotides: TGTGCCAGCAGCTTAGGTAGCGGGCCTCGCACAGATACGCAGTATTTT.

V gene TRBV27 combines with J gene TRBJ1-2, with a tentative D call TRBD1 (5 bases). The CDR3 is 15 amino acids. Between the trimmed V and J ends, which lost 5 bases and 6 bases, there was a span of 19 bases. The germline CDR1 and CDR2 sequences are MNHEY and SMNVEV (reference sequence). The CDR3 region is CASSPTGGGWDGYTF. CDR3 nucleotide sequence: TGTGCCAGCAGTCCTACCGGGGGGGGTTGGGATGGCTACACCTTC.

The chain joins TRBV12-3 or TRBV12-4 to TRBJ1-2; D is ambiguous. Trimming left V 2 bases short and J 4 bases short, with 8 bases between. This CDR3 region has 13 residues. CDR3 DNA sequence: TGTGCCAGCAGTTTACCCAGATTCTATGGCTACACCTTC. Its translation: CASSLPRFYGYTF.

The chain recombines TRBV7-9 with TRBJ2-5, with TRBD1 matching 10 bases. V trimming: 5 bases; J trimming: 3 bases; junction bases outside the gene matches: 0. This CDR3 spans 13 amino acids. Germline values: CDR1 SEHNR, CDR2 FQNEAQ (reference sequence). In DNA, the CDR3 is TGTGCCAGCAGCGGGACAGGGGAAGAGACCCAGTACTTC. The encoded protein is CASSGTGEETQYF.

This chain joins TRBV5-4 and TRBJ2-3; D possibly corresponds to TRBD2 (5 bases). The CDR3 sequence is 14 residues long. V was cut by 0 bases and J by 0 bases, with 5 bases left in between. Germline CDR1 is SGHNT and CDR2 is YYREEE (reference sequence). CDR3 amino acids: CASSLGRSTDTQYF. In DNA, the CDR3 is TGTGCCAGCAGCTTGGGGAGGAGCACAGATACGCAGTATTTT.

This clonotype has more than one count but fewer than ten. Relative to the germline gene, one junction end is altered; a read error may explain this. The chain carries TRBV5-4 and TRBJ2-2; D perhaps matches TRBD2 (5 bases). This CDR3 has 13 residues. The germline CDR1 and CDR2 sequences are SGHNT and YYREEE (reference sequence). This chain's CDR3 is CASSPGPTGELFF. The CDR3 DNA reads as TGTGCCAGCAGTCCCGGTCCGACCGGGGAGCTTTTTTTT.

CDR3 amino acids: CASRSDGLIYNEQFF. The CDR3 DNA is TGTGCCAGCAGATCCGACGGATTAATTTACAATGAGCAGTTCTTC. This chain joins TRBV12-3 or TRBV12-4 and TRBJ2-1; D is ambiguous. V was shortened by 6 bases and J by 4 bases, with 16 bases between the two germline ends. This CDR3 has 15 residues.

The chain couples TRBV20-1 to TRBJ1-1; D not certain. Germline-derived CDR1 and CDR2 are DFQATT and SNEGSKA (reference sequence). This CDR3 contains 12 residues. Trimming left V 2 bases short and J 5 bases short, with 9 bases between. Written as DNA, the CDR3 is TGCAGTGCTAGATGGAGGAGAACTGAAGCTTTCTTT. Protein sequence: CSARWRRTEAFF.

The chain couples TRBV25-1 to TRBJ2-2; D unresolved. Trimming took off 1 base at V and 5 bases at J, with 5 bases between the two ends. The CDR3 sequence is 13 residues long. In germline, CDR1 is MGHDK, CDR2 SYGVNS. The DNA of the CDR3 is TGTGCCAGCAGTGAATCCCTGACCGGGGAGCTGTTTTTT. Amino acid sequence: CASSESLTGELFF.

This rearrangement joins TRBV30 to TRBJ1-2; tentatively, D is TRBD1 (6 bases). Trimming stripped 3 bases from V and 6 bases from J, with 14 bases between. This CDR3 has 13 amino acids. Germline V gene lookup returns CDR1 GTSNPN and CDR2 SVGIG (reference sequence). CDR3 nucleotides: TGTGCCTGGAGCATCGGGGGCTCGGATGGCTACACCTTC. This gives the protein CAWSIGGSDGYTF.

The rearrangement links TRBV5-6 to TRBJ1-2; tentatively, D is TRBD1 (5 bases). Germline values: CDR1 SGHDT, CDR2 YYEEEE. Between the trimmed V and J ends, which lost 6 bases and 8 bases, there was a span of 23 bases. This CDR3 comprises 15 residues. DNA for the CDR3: TGTGCCAGCACCCCCCGGGAGGGGAGCTCGTGGGGCTACACCTTC. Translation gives CASTPREGSSWGYTF.

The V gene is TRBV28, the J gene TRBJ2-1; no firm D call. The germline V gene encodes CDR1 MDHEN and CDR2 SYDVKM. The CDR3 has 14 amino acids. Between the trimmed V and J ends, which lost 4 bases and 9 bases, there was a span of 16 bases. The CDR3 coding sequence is TGTGCCAGCAGTTCCGACCAATTAGACGTTGAGCAGTTCTTC. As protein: CASSSDQLDVEQFF.

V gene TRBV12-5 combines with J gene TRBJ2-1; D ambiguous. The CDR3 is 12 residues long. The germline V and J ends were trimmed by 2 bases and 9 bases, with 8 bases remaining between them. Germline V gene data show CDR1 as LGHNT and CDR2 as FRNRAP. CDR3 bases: TGTGCTAGTGGTTTGAGTGTAGGTGAGCAGTTCTTC. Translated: CASGLSVGEQFF.

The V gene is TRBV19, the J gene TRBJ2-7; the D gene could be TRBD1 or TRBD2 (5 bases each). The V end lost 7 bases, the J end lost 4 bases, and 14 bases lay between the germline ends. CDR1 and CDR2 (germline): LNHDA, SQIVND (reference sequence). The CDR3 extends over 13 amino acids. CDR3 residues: CASTWGPSYEQYF. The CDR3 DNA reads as TGTGCCAGTACATGGGGACCTTCTTACGAGCAGTACTTC.

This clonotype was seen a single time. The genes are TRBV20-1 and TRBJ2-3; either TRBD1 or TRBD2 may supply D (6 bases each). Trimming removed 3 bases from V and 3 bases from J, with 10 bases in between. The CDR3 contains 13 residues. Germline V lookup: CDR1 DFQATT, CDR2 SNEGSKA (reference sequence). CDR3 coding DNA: TGCAGTGCTAGGGAGGGGGTAACAGATACGCAGTATTTT. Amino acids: CSAREGVTDTQYF.

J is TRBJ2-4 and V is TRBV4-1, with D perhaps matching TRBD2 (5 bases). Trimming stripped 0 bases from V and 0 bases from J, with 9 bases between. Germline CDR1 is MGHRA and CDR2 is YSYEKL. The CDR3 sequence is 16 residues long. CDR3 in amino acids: CASSQDERVAKNIQYF. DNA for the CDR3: TGCGCCAGCAGCCAAGATGAGAGGGTAGCCAAAAACATTCAGTACTTC.